This TCR beta chain stems from a study of T cells in Graves' hyperthyroidism and ophthalmopathy. CDR1 is SQVTM and CDR2 is ANQGSEA in the germline V gene. Trimming cost V 7 bases and J 1 base, with 16 bases left between them. The CDR3 sequence is 14 residues long. TCR beta CDR3 regions were amplified from RNA transcripts. Primed by the HTBI set, a first-round RT-PCR was run on the TCR CDR3. TCRdb re-derived calls from the multiplex PCR reads in MiXCR, one entry per CDR3 protein. The sample holds 400,000 to 500,000 distinct CDR3 sequences, roughly 13% seen once. The specimen was blood. This clonotype originated in a woman aged 18 to 35 with Graves' hyperthyroidism. V is TRBV29-1 and J is TRBJ1-1, with D unclear. The CDR3 coding sequence is TGCAGCGGATCATACCCACACGGGAACACTGAAGCTTTCTTT. Translated, it gives CSGSYPHGNTEAFF. Full variable domain (remainder filled in from reference TRBV29-1 and TRBJ1-1): SAVISQKPSRDICQRGTSLTIQCQVDSQVTMMFWYRQQPGQSLTLIATANQGSEATYESGFVIDKFPISRPNLTFSTLTVSNMSPEDSSIYLCSGSYPHGNTEAFFGQGTRLTVV.